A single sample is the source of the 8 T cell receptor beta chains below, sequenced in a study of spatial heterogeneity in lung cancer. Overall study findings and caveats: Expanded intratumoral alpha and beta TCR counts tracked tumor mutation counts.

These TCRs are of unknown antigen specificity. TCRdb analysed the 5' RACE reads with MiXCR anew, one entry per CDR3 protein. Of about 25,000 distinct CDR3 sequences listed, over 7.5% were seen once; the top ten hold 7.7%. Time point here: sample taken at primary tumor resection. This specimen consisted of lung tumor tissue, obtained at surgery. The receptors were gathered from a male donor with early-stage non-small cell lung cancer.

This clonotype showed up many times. CDR3 region: CASSVAGGLEETQYF. For the CDR3, the DNA is TGTGCCAGCAGCGTAGCGGGGGGACTGGAAGAGACCCAGTACTTC. This rearrangement joins TRBV9 to TRBJ2-5; the match to TRBD2 covers 7 bases. The CDR3 is 15 residues long. The junction had 5 bases not matched to a gene; V was cut back by 0 bases and J by 3 bases. Germline V gives CDR1 SGDLS, CDR2 YYNGEE.

The CDR3 DNA reads TGTGCCAGCAGCGACCCCAGGACTAGCGGGGTTAGCACAGATACGCAGTATTTT. Its translation: CASSDPRTSGVSTDTQYF. J is TRBJ2-3 and V is TRBV7-2; 12 positions match TRBD2. Unmatched junction bases numbered 9, after V lost 5 bases and J lost 0 bases. The CDR3 loop spans 18 amino acids. Looked up from germline, CDR1 is SGHTA and CDR2 is FQGNSA.

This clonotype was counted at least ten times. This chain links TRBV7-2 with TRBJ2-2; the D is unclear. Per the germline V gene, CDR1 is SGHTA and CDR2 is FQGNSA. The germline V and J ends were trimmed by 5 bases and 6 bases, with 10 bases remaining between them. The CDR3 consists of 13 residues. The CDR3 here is CASSARFSGELFF. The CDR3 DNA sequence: TGTGCCAGCAGCGCCCGGTTCTCCGGGGAGCTGTTTTTT.

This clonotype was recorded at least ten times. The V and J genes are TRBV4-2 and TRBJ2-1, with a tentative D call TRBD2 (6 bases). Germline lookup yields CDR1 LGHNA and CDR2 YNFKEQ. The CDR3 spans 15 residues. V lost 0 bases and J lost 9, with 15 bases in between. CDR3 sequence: CASSQDQSGLGEQFF. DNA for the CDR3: TGTGCCAGCAGCCAAGATCAGAGCGGGTTGGGTGAGCAGTTCTTC.

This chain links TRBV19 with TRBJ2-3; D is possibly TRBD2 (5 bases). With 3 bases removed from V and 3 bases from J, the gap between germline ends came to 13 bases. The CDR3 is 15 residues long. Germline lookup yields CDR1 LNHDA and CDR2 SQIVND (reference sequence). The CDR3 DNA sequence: TGTGCCAGTAGTATGCCGGGCGGGTTGACAGATACGCAGTATTTT. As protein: CASSMPGGLTDTQYF.

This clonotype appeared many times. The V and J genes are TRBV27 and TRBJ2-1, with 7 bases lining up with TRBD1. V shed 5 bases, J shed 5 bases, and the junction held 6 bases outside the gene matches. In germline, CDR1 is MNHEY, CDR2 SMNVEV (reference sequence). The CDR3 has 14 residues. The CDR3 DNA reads TGTGCCAGCAGTCACAGGGACAGCCACAATGAGCAGTTCTTC. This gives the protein CASSHRDSHNEQFF.

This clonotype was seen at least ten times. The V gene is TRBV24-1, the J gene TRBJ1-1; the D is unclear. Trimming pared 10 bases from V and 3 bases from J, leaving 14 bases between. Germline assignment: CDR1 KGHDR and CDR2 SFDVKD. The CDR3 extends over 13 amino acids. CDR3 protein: CATSTYPYTEAFF. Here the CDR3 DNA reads TGTGCCACTTCCACATACCCTTACACTGAAGCTTTCTTT.

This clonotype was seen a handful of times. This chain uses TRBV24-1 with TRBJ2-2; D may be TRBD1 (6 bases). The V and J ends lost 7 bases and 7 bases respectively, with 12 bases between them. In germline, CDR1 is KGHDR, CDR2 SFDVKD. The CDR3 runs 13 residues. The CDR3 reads CATSHRDGGELFF. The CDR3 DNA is TGTGCCACCAGCCACAGGGACGGCGGGGAGCTGTTTTTT.